A selection of T cell receptor beta chains follows, all from one sample in a study of blood T cell repertoires in COVID-19. Measured with immunoSEQ multiplex PCR; TCRdb has only the in-frame clones, and not every one. Among over 95,000 clones listed, about nine tenths were seen once. The sample comprised peripheral blood. The receptors come from a woman aged 45-59 years with acute or convalescent COVID-19. Both conserved end residues are part of each CDR3. The order of the fields is D gene, clone size, J gene, V gene, CDR3 DNA, CDR3 protein. A D gene is named only where the DNA matches it firmly. Expanded clones get a size class; other rows say once, few or many, or leave the size out.

>NA|once|TRBJ2-1|TRBV3-1/TRBV3-2
TGTGCCAGCAGCCAGCCGGACAGCGCCTACAATGAGCAGTTCTTC
CASSQPDSAYNEQFF
>NA|NA|TRBJ2-5|TRBV25-1
TGTGCCAGCAGTGAACAGGGCCTCCAAGAGACCCAGTACTTC
CASSEQGLQETQYF
>NA|NA|TRBJ1-4|TRBV10-2
TGCGCCAGCAGATATTCAACTAATGAAAAACTGTTTTTT
CASRYSTNEKLFF
>NA|NA|TRBJ1-5|TRBV19
TGTGCCAGTAGTCCCCAGAGGGATCAGCCCCAGCATTTT
CASSPQRDQPQHF
>TRBD2|NA|TRBJ2-3|TRBV11-3
TGTGCCAGCAGCCGGGGGACTAGCGCGGATACGCAGTATTTT
CASSRGTSADTQYF
>NA|NA|TRBJ1-2|TRBV12-3/TRBV12-4
TGTGCCAGCAGTTCGGGAGGTGGCTACACCTTC
CASSSGGGYTF
>NA|NA|TRBJ2-3|TRBV24-1
TGTGCCACCAGTGATCGGGGGGACACCTTCACAGATACGCAGTATTTT
CATSDRGDTFTDTQYF
>TRBD2|NA|TRBJ2-7|TRBV7-2
TGTGCCAGCAGCTTAGTTAGCGGGAGGGAGGGCGAGCAGTACTTC
CASSLVSGREGEQYF
>TRBD2|NA|TRBJ2-3|TRBV9
TGTGCCAGCAGCGTACAGGGACTAGAAGCAGATACGCAGTATTTT
CASSVQGLEADTQYF
>TRBD2|NA|TRBJ2-3|TRBV12-5
TGTGCTAGTGGTTTAAGCGGGACTAGCGGGGTGAATACGCAGTATTTT
CASGLSGTSGVNTQYF
>NA|NA|TRBJ1-1|TRBV27
TGTGCCAGCAGTTCCTCAAGAACGGACACTGAAGCTTTCTTT
CASSSSRTDTEAFF
>NA|NA|TRBJ2-5|TRBV9
TGTGCCAGCAGCTCAGGGGTACGGGAGACCCAGTACTTC
CASSSGVRETQYF
>NA|NA|TRBJ1-1|TRBV10-1
TGCGCCAGCAGTGCGTCCAGGGCAACTGAAGCTTTCTTT
CASSASRATEAFF
>TRBD2|NA|TRBJ2-5|TRBV6-5
TGTGCCAGCAGTCCCAGAAGCGGGAGGGCGGAGACCCAGTACTTC
CASSPRSGRAETQYF
>TRBD1|NA|TRBJ1-2|TRBV24-1
TGTGCCACCAGTGATTTAAAGCCCCTCGACAGGGTAAAGAAAGGCTACACCTTC
CATSDLKPLDRVKKGYTF
>TRBD1|NA|TRBJ2-1|TRBV13
TGTGCCAGCAGTTTGGGACAGGGAAACTACAATGAGCAGTTCTTC
CASSLGQGNYNEQFF
>NA|NA|TRBJ1-2|TRBV12-3/TRBV12-4
TGTGCCAGCAGTTTAGAGGGGATCTATGGCTACACCTTC
CASSLEGIYGYTF
>NA|NA|TRBJ1-1|TRBV12-3/TRBV12-4
TGTGCCAGCAGTTTAGGCAGGGTCACTGAAGCTTTCTTT
CASSLGRVTEAFF
>TRBD1|NA|TRBJ2-1|TRBV6-2/TRBV6-3
TGTGCCAGCAGTTACGGGACAGTCTCCTACAATGAGCAGTTCTTC
CASSYGTVSYNEQFF
>NA|NA|TRBJ1-1|TRBV28
TGTGCCAGCAGGCCCGGACAGAAGAGGGCTGAAGCTTTCTTT
CASRPGQKRAEAFF
>NA|NA|TRBJ1-4|TRBV11-2
TGTGCCAGCAGCTCCGGGGGGGAAAAACTGTTTTTT
CASSSGGEKLFF
>TRBD1|NA|TRBJ1-1|TRBV5-1
TGCGCCAGCAGCATCAACTTGGACAGGGGAGCTGAAGCTTTCTTT
CASSINLDRGAEAFF
>TRBD2|NA|TRBJ2-1|TRBV10-1
TGCGCCAGCAGTCCCCCCCCAGCGGGAGAATCCTACAATGAGCAGTTCTTC
CASSPPPAGESYNEQFF
>TRBD1|NA|TRBJ2-6|TRBV7-3
TGTGCCAGCAGCCTGACAGGGACTGGGGCCAACGTCCTGACTTTC
CASSLTGTGANVLTF
>NA|NA|TRBJ2-1|TRBV12-3/TRBV12-4
TGTGCCAGCAGTTCCGGTTATGAGCAGTTCTTC
CASSSGYEQFF
>TRBD1|few|TRBJ1-5|TRBV12-3/TRBV12-4
TGTGCCAGCAGTTGGGGGACAGGGCAGCCCCAGCATTTT
CASSWGTGQPQHF
>NA|NA|TRBJ2-6|TRBV19
TGTGCCAGTAGACGGTACTTGGTTGGGGCCAACGTCCTGACTTTC
CASRRYLVGANVLTF
>NA|NA|TRBJ2-2|TRBV9
TGTGCCAGCAGCGTGGGTAGCCGCGTCAGCGGGGAGCTGTTTTTT
CASSVGSRVSGELFF
>NA|NA|TRBJ1-2|TRBV7-2
TGTGCCAGCAGCTTATTCGCGGGGCTCTATGGCTACACCTTC
CASSLFAGLYGYTF
>NA|once|TRBJ1-1|TRBV29-1
TGCACCACCCTGGAGGGTTCGAACACTGAAGCTTTCTTT
CTTLEGSNTEAFF
>NA|once|TRBJ1-5|TRBV6-6
TGTGCCAGCAGTTACCAGGGGCCCAATCAGCCCCAGCATTTT
CASSYQGPNQPQHF
>TRBD1|once|TRBJ1-2|TRBV13
TGTGCCAGCAGCTCGACAGGGAAAGATGGCTACACCTTC
CASSSTGKDGYTF
>TRBD1|NA|TRBJ1-5|TRBV10-3
TGTGCCATCAGTGCGGGACAGGGGCCCTATCAGCCCCAGCATTTT
CAISAGQGPYQPQHF
>NA|few|TRBJ1-5|TRBV12-3/TRBV12-4
TGTGCCAGCAGCTTCCTGCGTAATCAGCCCCAGCATTTT
CASSFLRNQPQHF
>TRBD1|NA|TRBJ1-1|TRBV5-1
TGCGCCAGCAGCGGCCGGACAGGCGTGGGCACTGAAGCTTTCTTT
CASSGRTGVGTEAFF
>NA|NA|TRBJ2-5|TRBV6-2/TRBV6-3
TGTGCCAGCAGCTTGGGACATCTGAGAGGGACCCAGTACTTC
CASSLGHLRGTQYF
>NA|NA|TRBJ1-2|TRBV19
TGTGCCAGTAGTATAGATCAGGACAGCGGAGGCTACACCTTC
CASSIDQDSGGYTF
>TRBD2|once|TRBJ2-5|TRBV27
TGTGCCAGCAGACTAGCGGGAGAAGAGACCCAGTACTTC
CASRLAGEETQYF
>TRBD1|NA|TRBJ1-1|TRBV5-1
TGCGCCAGCAGCAGCTCCATACAGGGGGCATCATTGAACACTGAAGCTTTCTTT
CASSSSIQGASLNTEAFF
>NA|NA|TRBJ1-1|TRBV11-2
TGTGCCAGCAGCTTACGAACAGGGTACACTGAAGCTTTCTTT
CASSLRTGYTEAFF
>TRBD2|NA|TRBJ2-3|TRBV27
TGTGCCAGCAGTTTATCCGCAATACTACTAGCGGGAGTGAGAGATACGCAGTATTTT
CASSLSAILLAGVRDTQYF
>NA|NA|TRBJ1-2|TRBV11-2
TGTGCCAGCACAGGCGGGGGTTTGGAGGGCTACACCTTC
CASTGGGLEGYTF
>NA|NA|TRBJ1-5|TRBV19
TGTGCCAGTGTGTGGTCAGGGGGCAATCAGCCCCAGCATTTT
CASVWSGGNQPQHF
>NA|NA|TRBJ2-1|TRBV6-5
TGTGCCAGCAGTTACGGGCAGGCCGGTGAGCAGTTCTTC
CASSYGQAGEQFF
>TRBD1|NA|TRBJ2-1|TRBV20-1
TGCAGTGCTAGTCTTGCAGGGGGCGTAGATTACAATGAGCAGTTCTTC
CSASLAGGVDYNEQFF
>TRBD1|NA|TRBJ1-2|TRBV10-3
TGTGCCATCAGCCGGGACAGGTCAGCTAACTATGGCTACACCTTC
CAISRDRSANYGYTF
>NA|NA|TRBJ2-7|TRBV27
TGTGCCAGCAGTTTATCGCAGGCAGCCCACGAGCAGTACTTC
CASSLSQAAHEQYF
>TRBD1|NA|TRBJ2-1|TRBV7-3
TGTGCCAGCAGCTTAATCGGGACAGGGAACAATGAGCAGTTCTTC
CASSLIGTGNNEQFF
>NA|NA|TRBJ2-1|TRBV27
TGTGCCAGCAGACAAGGACTTGGCAATGAGCAGTTCTTC
CASRQGLGNEQFF
>NA|NA|TRBJ2-7|TRBV6-5
TGTGCCAGCAGTTACTATGGGGCACCCTACGAGCAGTACTTC
CASSYYGAPYEQYF
>TRBD2|NA|TRBJ2-1|TRBV3-1/TRBV3-2
TGTGCCAGCAGCCAAGTACATAGCGGGGGGAGTGTGCAGTTCTTC
CASSQVHSGGSVQFF
>TRBD2|NA|TRBJ2-1|TRBV6-2/TRBV6-3
TGTGCCAGCAGCCGGGGACTAGCGACCACTGAGCAGTTCTTC
CASSRGLATTEQFF